Presented here are 31 T cell receptor beta chains from one specimen sequenced in a study of blood T cell repertoires in COVID-19. Only in-frame clones appear in the TCRdb table, and some are missing; sequencing was by immunoSEQ multiplex PCR. The sample yields approximately 200,000 clones, 65% to 85% seen once. Sample: peripheral blood. The origin of the receptors is a woman aged 60-75 years with acute or convalescent COVID-19.

V gene TRBV19 combines with J gene TRBJ1-5; 11 bases agree with TRBD1. Germline V gene sequence: CDR1 LNHDA, CDR2 SQIVND (reference sequence). V lost 3 bases to trimming and J lost 2 bases; unmatched junction nucleotides: 6. This CDR3 contains 17 residues. CDR3: CASSILRDRGGNQPQHF. CDR3 nucleotides: TGTGCCAGTAGTATTTTACGGGACAGGGGGGGCAATCAGCCCCAGCATTTT.

The chain combines TRBV9 with TRBJ1-1; D is perhaps TRBD1 (5 bases). The CDR3 contains 15 residues. In germline, CDR1 is SGDLS, CDR2 YYNGEE. The V end was cut by 4 bases, the J end by 1 base, with 14 bases between. The CDR3 loop reads CASSPGTLGNTEAFF. CDR3 sequence (DNA): TGTGCCAGCAGCCCCGGGACTCTGGGGAACACTGAAGCTTTCTTT.

The rearrangement uses TRBV5-1 and TRBJ1-1; D is ambiguous. CDR1 and CDR2 (germline): SGHRS, YFSETQ. V lost 1 base and J 10 bases, leaving 17 bases between the germline ends. The CDR3 is 14 amino acids. The CDR3 is CASSLTGSTAGAFF. The CDR3 nucleotides are TGCGCCAGCAGCTTGACCGGGTCGACTGCGGGAGCTTTCTTT. Looking up the rest from reference TRBV5-1 and TRBJ1-1 gives the full variable domain: KAGVTQTPRYLIKTRGQQVTLSCSPISGHRSVSWYQQTPGQGLQFLFEYFSETQRNKGNFPGRFSGRQFSNSRSEMNVSTLELGDSALYLCASSLTGSTAGAFFGQGTRLTVV.

The chain employs TRBV27 and TRBJ2-2, with TRBD2 identical over 7 bases. Per the germline V gene, CDR1 is MNHEY and CDR2 is SMNVEV (reference sequence). The CDR3 has 17 residues. With V trimmed by 6 bases and J by 4 bases, 14 bases remained unmatched. CDR3 coding DNA: TGTGCCAGCAGCCCCTCCATGTGGGGCGGGGGCACCGGGGAGCTGTTTTTT. Translating gives CASSPSMWGGGTGELFF.

The chain recombines TRBV4-2 with TRBJ1-6, with 8 bases identical to TRBD1. The CDR3 loop spans 15 amino acids. Per germline, CDR1 LGHNA and CDR2 YNFKEQ. V shed 1 base, J shed 12 bases, and the junction held 8 bases outside the gene matches. The CDR3 here is CASSQGDQGARPLHF. CDR3 DNA sequence: TGTGCCAGCAGCCAAGGGGACCAGGGGGCGAGACCCCTCCACTTT.

This chain links TRBV4-3 with TRBJ2-1; D is perhaps TRBD2 (7 bases). This CDR3 region has 15 residues. Trimming removed 4 bases from V and 12 bases from J, with 22 bases in between. Per germline, CDR1 LGHNA and CDR2 YSLEER. DNA for the CDR3: TGCGCCAGCAGCCGAGACGGGGGGCCGCGAGACTTGCAGTTCTTC. Protein product: CASSRDGGPRDLQFF.

The chain joins TRBV9 to TRBJ2-1; 11 bases match TRBD2. The germline gives CDR1 SGDLS, CDR2 YYNGEE. The CDR3 is made up of 16 amino acids. The V and J ends lost 0 bases and 4 bases, in that order; junction bases with no gene match: 3. The CDR3 DNA reads TGTGCCAGCAGCGTAGTTGGACTAGCGGGTTACAATGAGCAGTTCTTC. This gives the protein CASSVVGLAGYNEQFF. Looking up the rest from reference TRBV9 and TRBJ2-1 gives the full variable domain: DSGVTQTPKHLITATGQRVTLRCSPRSGDLSVYWYQQSLDQGLQFLIQYYNGEERAKGNILERFSAQQFPDLHSELNLSSLELGDSALYFCASSVVGLAGYNEQFFGPGTRLTVL.

V is TRBV12-3 or TRBV12-4 and J is TRBJ2-1, with 7 positions matching TRBD2. Trimming took 6 bases from V and 12 from J; bases not matched to a gene: 8. The CDR3 runs to 12 residues. CDR3: CASRTGGLGQFF. CDR3 DNA sequence: TGTGCCAGCAGAACGGGGGGTTTAGGGCAGTTCTTC.

This chain uses TRBV3-1 (or the pseudogene TRBV3-2) with TRBJ1-1; 8 bases align to TRBD1. Per germline, CDR1 LGHDT and CDR2 YNNKEL (reference sequence). The V and J ends lost 1 base and 5 bases, in that order; junction bases with no gene match: 3. This CDR3 is built from 14 residues. The DNA for the CDR3 is TGTGCCAGCAGCCAAGCAGGGGGCATGACTGAAGCTTTCTTT. This codes for CASSQAGGMTEAFF.

This chain connects TRBV6-1 to TRBJ1-2, with D unresolved. Between the trimmed V and J ends, which lost 0 bases and 4 bases, there was a span of 9 bases. Germline V CDR1 and CDR2: MNHNS, SASEGT. There are 14 residues in the CDR3. Here the CDR3 reads CASSEAGTVYGYTF. Written as DNA, the CDR3 is TGTGCCAGCAGTGAAGCCGGTACAGTCTATGGCTACACCTTC.

The CDR3 nucleotides read TGTGCCAGCAGCTTGGCGGGGGATTCACCCCTCCACTTT. Amino acid sequence: CASSLAGDSPLHF. The V and J genes are TRBV5-6 and TRBJ1-6; D may be TRBD1 (5 bases). Deletions cut 0 bases from V and 8 bases from J, with 6 bases between. The CDR3 has 13 amino acids. CDR1 and CDR2 from the germline V gene are SGHDT and YYEEEE.

The chain couples TRBV7-3 to TRBJ2-2; TRBD2 aligns across 7 bases. V dropped 2 bases and J dropped 3; count of bases not matched to a gene: 6. The CDR3 spans 16 residues. Germline V gene lookup returns CDR1 SGHTA and CDR2 FQGTGA. The CDR3 region is CASSLLPSGDTGELFF. The CDR3 nucleotides read TGTGCCAGCAGCTTATTGCCTAGCGGTGACACCGGGGAGCTGTTTTTT.

V and J are TRBV7-2 and TRBJ1-3, with D unclear. The germline CDR1 and CDR2 sequences are SGHTA and FQGNSA. V was pared by 5 bases and J by 3 bases, with 11 bases between. The CDR3 runs to 14 residues. CDR3 amino acids: CASSLERGGNTIYF. The CDR3 DNA reads as TGTGCCAGCAGCCTAGAGCGTGGTGGAAACACCATATATTTT.

J is TRBJ1-2 and V is TRBV14; possible D gene TRBD1, 5 bases. V gave up 4 bases and J gave up 4 bases, with 10 bases separating them. CDR3 length: 13 amino acids. Germline V gives CDR1 SGHDN, CDR2 FVKESK. In DNA, the CDR3 is TGTGCCAGCAGCCGGGGCCCTACCTATGGCTACACCTTC. Its protein is CASSRGPTYGYTF.

The V and J genes are TRBV20-1 and TRBJ1-5; possibly TRBD1 for D (5 bases). This CDR3 comprises 15 residues. Trimming took 3 bases from V and 7 from J, leaving 19 bases between them. The germline V gene has CDR1 DFQATT and CDR2 SNEGSKA (reference sequence). The CDR3: CSASLGDGGRQPQHF. CDR3 DNA: TGCAGTGCTAGTCTAGGGGACGGGGGACGGCAGCCCCAGCATTTT.

This clone was detected only a few times. V and J are TRBV24-1 and TRBJ1-1, with TRBD1 as a possible D gene (5 bases). The V end was cut by 5 bases, the J end by 5 bases, with 11 bases between. Looked up from germline, CDR1 is KGHDR and CDR2 is SFDVKD. There are 13 residues in the CDR3. CDR3 region: CATSAGGSTEAFF. In DNA form, the CDR3 reads TGTGCCACCAGTGCGGGGGGAAGTACTGAAGCTTTCTTT.

DNA of the CDR3: TGTGCCAGCAGCGGCGACAGGGGTACACCCCAGCATTTT. Amino acids: CASSGDRGTPQHF. The chain employs TRBV2 and TRBJ1-5; 8 nucleotides line up with TRBD1. Unmatched junction bases numbered 8, after V lost 6 bases and J lost 10 bases. There are 13 residues in the CDR3. CDR1 SNHLY and CDR2 FYNNEI come from the germline V gene.

The V call is TRBV11-1, the J call TRBJ2-2, with 7 bases fitting TRBD1. Germline CDR1 is SGHAT and CDR2 is FQDESV (reference sequence). The CDR3 extends over 14 amino acids. The V gene end was trimmed by 5 bases and the J gene end by 3 bases; junction bases not matched to a gene: 3. CDR3 in DNA: TGTGCCAGCAGCCGAGGGACAGACACCGGGGAGCTGTTTTTT. It codes for CASSRGTDTGELFF. Based on the CDR3 plus reference TRBV11-1 and TRBJ2-2, the full variable domain is EAEVAQSPRYKITEKSQAVAFWCDPISGHATLYWYRQILGQGPELLVQFQDESVVDDSQLPKDRFSAERLKGVDSTLKIQPAELGDSAMYLCASSRGTDTGELFFGEGSRLTVL.

The chain recombines TRBV28 with TRBJ2-3, with 8 bases aligning to TRBD2. CDR1 and CDR2 from the germline V gene are MDHEN and SYDVKM. J gave up 0 bases and V 6 bases, and 5 bases lay outside the gene matches. The CDR3 has 15 amino acids. The CDR3 region is CASSAGGLSTDTQYF. CDR3 sequence (DNA): TGTGCCAGCAGCGCGGGGGGTCTTAGCACAGATACGCAGTATTTT.

The V gene is TRBV9, the J gene TRBJ1-2; possibly TRBD1 for D (5 bases). CDR3 size: 13 residues. The germline CDR1 and CDR2 sequences are SGDLS and YYNGEE. Trimming shortened V by 0 bases and J by 7 bases, and 10 bases separated the two germline ends. CDR3: CASSVDQGRGYTF. The CDR3 DNA sequence: TGTGCCAGCAGCGTAGATCAGGGCCGTGGCTACACCTTC. Full variable domain (remainder filled in from reference TRBV9 and TRBJ1-2): DSGVTQTPKHLITATGQRVTLRCSPRSGDLSVYWYQQSLDQGLQFLIQYYNGEERAKGNILERFSAQQFPDLHSELNLSSLELGDSALYFCASSVDQGRGYTFGSGTRLTVV.

The V and J genes are TRBV30 and TRBJ1-4; D perhaps matches TRBD1 (6 bases). The CDR3 is made up of 16 amino acids. Between the trimmed V and J ends, which lost 0 bases and 8 bases, there was a span of 19 bases. Germline values: CDR1 GTSNPN, CDR2 SVGIG (reference sequence). CDR3 nucleotide sequence: TGTGCCTGGAGTGTACTTCGAGGGGGGGGAAACGAAAAACTGTTTTTT. The encoded protein is CAWSVLRGGGNEKLFF.

J is TRBJ2-1 and V is TRBV3-1 (or the pseudogene TRBV3-2); 8 bases align to TRBD2. The CDR3 loop spans 20 amino acids. V shed 0 bases, J shed 9 bases, and the junction held 22 bases outside the gene matches. Germline V gene data show CDR1 as LGHDT and CDR2 as YNNKEL (reference sequence). The CDR3: CASSQDPRRGSGGPKSEQFF. The CDR3 DNA follows: TGTGCCAGCAGCCAAGATCCCCGCCGTGGGAGCGGGGGCCCAAAATCTGAGCAGTTCTTC.

In this sample, this clone turned up a few times. The chain links TRBV7-2 to TRBJ2-7; possibly TRBD1 for D (5 bases). The germline V gene encodes CDR1 SGHTA and CDR2 FQGNSA. This CDR3 comprises 14 residues. The V gene lost 8 bases and the J gene lost 0 bases, with 14 bases spanning the gap. This CDR3 reads CASQRTILSYEQYF. Written as DNA, the CDR3 is TGTGCCAGCCAAAGGACAATACTCTCCTACGAGCAGTACTTC.

This clone has a single count. The V and J genes are TRBV6-2 or TRBV6-3 and TRBJ1-2; no clear D. This CDR3 has 15 residues. Per germline, CDR1 MNHEY and CDR2 SVGEGT. V was pared by 0 bases and J by 2 bases, with 10 bases between. CDR3 in amino acids: CASSYSRVSNYGYTF. The DNA for the CDR3 is TGTGCCAGCAGTTACTCGAGGGTCAGCAACTATGGCTACACCTTC.

The V gene is TRBV2, the J gene TRBJ1-2; 7 nucleotides agree with TRBD1. With V trimmed by 7 bases and J by 4 bases, 3 bases remained unmatched. Germline assignment: CDR1 SNHLY and CDR2 FYNNEI. This CDR3 has 12 residues. CDR3 protein: CASNRQGYGYTF. The CDR3 DNA is TGTGCCAGCAATCGACAGGGCTATGGCTACACCTTC. Variable domain in full (rest from reference TRBV2 and TRBJ1-2): EPEVTQTPSHQVTQMGQEVILRCVPISNHLYFYWYRQILGQKVEFLVSFYNNEISEKSEIFDDQFSVERPDGSNFTLKIRSTKLEDSAMYFCASNRQGYGYTFGSGTRLTVV.

The J gene is TRBJ2-1, the V gene TRBV5-4; 7 nucleotides agree with TRBD1. This CDR3 contains 17 residues. CDR1 and CDR2 (germline): SGHNT, YYREEE (reference sequence). J was trimmed by 0 bases and V by 5 bases; bases with no gene match: 11. The CDR3 region is CASSFEPGQSSYNEQFF. CDR3 in DNA: TGTGCCAGCAGTTTCGAACCGGGACAGAGCTCCTACAATGAGCAGTTCTTC.

The rearrangement uses TRBV15 and TRBJ1-2, with a tentative D call TRBD1 (5 bases). Trimming pared 0 bases from V and 3 bases from J, leaving 14 bases between. CDR1 and CDR2 (germline): LNHNV, YYDKDF (reference sequence). This CDR3 region has 16 residues. As DNA, the CDR3 is TGTGCCACCAGCAGAGATTTCGAGACAGCCTACTATGGCTACACCTTC. The encoded protein is CATSRDFETAYYGYTF.

This chain links TRBV5-1 with TRBJ2-1; TRBD2 agrees at 8 bases. The CDR3 loop spans 15 amino acids. V gave up 5 bases and J gave up 4 bases; unmatched junction bases: 8. Looked up from germline, CDR1 is SGHRS and CDR2 is YFSETQ. The CDR3 bases are TGCGCCAGCAGTCCGACTAGCGAGAGTTACAATGAGCAGTTCTTC. Translated, it gives CASSPTSESYNEQFF.

This clone was counted a few times. The chain uses TRBV21-1 and TRBJ1-1. TRBV21-1 is shown as a pseudogene. This CDR3 has 18 residues. CDR3 coding DNA: TGTGCCAGCATCGAAAGGCGGCAGAAGCCTTCTATGAACACTGAAGCTTTCTTT. Amino acid sequence: CASIERRQKPSMNTEAFF.

The chain combines TRBV30 with TRBJ1-1; weak D call: TRBD1 (5 bases). The germline V and J ends were trimmed by 4 bases and 6 bases, with 9 bases remaining between them. The CDR3 has 11 amino acids. CDR1 and CDR2 from the germline V gene are GTSNPN and SVGIG (reference sequence). The CDR3 spells CAWIVGAEAFF. The DNA for the CDR3 is TGTGCCTGGATAGTAGGGGCTGAAGCTTTCTTT.

Worth noting for this clone: Other DNA sequences in the same sample also yield this CDR3. The chain carries TRBV6-5 and TRBJ1-2; D is possibly TRBD1 (6 bases). Germline lookup yields CDR1 MNHEY and CDR2 SVGAGI. This CDR3 spans 13 amino acids. The V gene lost 4 bases and the J gene lost 4 bases, with 10 bases spanning the gap. For the CDR3, the DNA is TGTGCCAGCAGTTTGGACAGAACCTATGGCTACACCTTC. As protein: CASSLDRTYGYTF.